This is a list of T cell receptor beta chains from one sample in a study of blood T cell repertoires in COVID-19. Measured with immunoSEQ multiplex PCR; TCRdb has only the in-frame clones, and not every one. The sample records some 100,000 clones, about 90% being singletons. The sequenced material came from peripheral blood. Every receptor here comes from a woman in her 70s with acute or convalescent COVID-19. CDR3s include the opening cysteine and the closing phenylalanine or tryptophan. D genes are given only for firm matches. Rows give clone size only sometimes, using once, few, many, or a class for an expanded clone.

>15|-|TRBJ1-5|TRBV20-1|TRBD1
TGCAGTGCTAGTCCGACAGGGCCCCGCAATCAGCCCCAGCATTTT
CSASPTGPRNQPQHF
>16|-|TRBJ2-1|TRBV20-1|TRBD2
TGCAGTGCTAGTAGACTAGCGGGAGGGCCTAGGAATGAGCAGTTCTTC
CSASRLAGGPRNEQFF
>14|-|TRBJ2-1|TRBV11-2|-
TGTGCCAGCAGCTTTTCCGGGGACTACAATGAGCAGTTCTTC
CASSFSGDYNEQFF
>17|-|TRBJ2-1|TRBV5-6|TRBD2
TGTGCCAGCAGTGCCGAGGGACTAGCGGGCGATTACAATGAGCAGTTCTTC
CASSAEGLAGDYNEQFF
>13|-|TRBJ2-7|TRBV29-1|TRBD2
TGCAGCGTGGCGGGACTAGCGGTCTACGAGCAGTACTTC
CSVAGLAVYEQYF
>15|-|TRBJ2-7|TRBV6-5|-
TGTGCCAGCTGGAACAACGGACAGCCCTCCTACGAGCAGTACTTC
CASWNNGQPSYEQYF
>14|once|TRBJ1-4|TRBV11-1|-
TGTGCCAGCAGCTTTTCAGGGTCCCCTGAAAAACTGTTTTTT
CASSFSGSPEKLFF
>14|-|TRBJ1-1|TRBV19|-
TGTGCCAGTAGTATGACCAGGGCGAACACTGAAGCTTTCTTT
CASSMTRANTEAFF
>15|-|TRBJ2-7|TRBV3-1/TRBV3-2|-
TGTGCCAGCAGCCACATAGGGGGAGGGTTCTACGAGCAGTACTTC
CASSHIGGGFYEQYF
>15|-|TRBJ2-7|TRBV24-1|-
TGTGCCACCAGTTCTCAGGGATCTCGTGTAGACGAGCAGTACTTC
CATSSQGSRVDEQYF
>16|-|TRBJ2-1|TRBV5-1|-
TGCGCCAGCAGCCCGACTGGAGATACCTCCTACAATGAGCAGTTCTTC
CASSPTGDTSYNEQFF
>19|-|TRBJ2-1|TRBV9|-
TGTGCCAGCAGCGTAGATTCTTTTCTAGCGCATACAACCTACAATGAGCAGTTCTTC
CASSVDSFLAHTTYNEQFF
>15|-|TRBJ1-2|TRBV9|-
TGTGCCAGCAGCGTCGGACTGAACAATAACTATGGCTACACCTTC
CASSVGLNNNYGYTF
>14|-|TRBJ1-5|TRBV15|-
TGTGCCACCAGCAGAGATAGCAGCCCTGGGCCCCAGCATTTT
CATSRDSSPGPQHF
>14|once|TRBJ1-6|TRBV18|-
TGTGCCAGCTCAGACACCGAAAGGCTCTCACCCCTCCACTTT
CASSDTERLSPLHF
>14|-|TRBJ1-1|TRBV6-6|-
TGTGCCAGCAGTTACTCCCAGACTAACACTGAAGCTTTCTTT
CASSYSQTNTEAFF
>16|-|TRBJ2-1|TRBV7-2|TRBD2
TGTGCCAGCGGGCATAGCGGGGGGAGCTCCTACAATGAGCAGTTCTTC
CASGHSGGSSYNEQFF
>14|-|TRBJ2-1|TRBV10-2|TRBD2
TGCGCCAGCAGTGTGCAGCGGGAGAGCGGTGAGCAGTTCTTC
CASSVQRESGEQFF
>16|-|TRBJ2-7|TRBV18|TRBD2
TGTGCCAGCTCACCACGGCCTAGCGGGTCTACCTACGAGCAGTACTTC
CASSPRPSGSTYEQYF
>15|-|TRBJ2-2|TRBV4-2|TRBD2
TGTGCCAGCAGCCAAGAATGGGCGGGGGGTGTGGAGCTGTTTTTT
CASSQEWAGGVELFF
>14|-|TRBJ1-6|TRBV6-5|-
TGTGCCAGCAGAAAGACACCTAATAATTCACCCCTCCACTTT
CASRKTPNNSPLHF
>14|few|TRBJ1-1|TRBV5-4|-
TGTGCCAGCAGCTGGGGCCTTTGGGCGGATGAAGCTTTCTTT
CASSWGLWADEAFF
>16|-|TRBJ1-1|TRBV6-1|-
TGTGCCAGCAGTGATCAGTTCGTGCGGGGAAGCACTGAAGCTTTCTTT
CASSDQFVRGSTEAFF
>17|-|TRBJ1-5|TRBV19|-
TGTGCCAGTAACCCGGCGGGCAGCCAGACCGGGTTTCAGCCCCAGCATTTT
CASNPAGSQTGFQPQHF
>12|-|TRBJ2-7|TRBV4-1|-
TGCGCCAGCAGCCAAGGACTAAACGAGCAGTACTTC
CASSQGLNEQYF
>14|-|TRBJ1-3|TRBV4-2|-
TGTGCCAGCGGGGTGGGGGGGGTTGGAAACACCATATATTTT
CASGVGGVGNTIYF
>16|few|TRBJ1-3|TRBV9|TRBD1
TGTGCCAGCAGCCCTCGGACGACAGGGGCTGGAAACACCATATATTTT
CASSPRTTGAGNTIYF
>18|-|TRBJ2-3|TRBV3-1/TRBV3-2|TRBD2
TGTGCCAGCAGCCGGAGGTCGCCGGGACTACCTGGACCAGATACGCAGTATTTT
CASSRRSPGLPGPDTQYF
>16|-|TRBJ1-1|TRBV4-1|-
TGCGCCAGCAGCCATCCAGCAGGGATAGTGAACACTGAAGCTTTCTTT
CASSHPAGIVNTEAFF
>15|-|TRBJ2-1|TRBV29-1|TRBD2
TGCAGCGTTGAAGGGTCGAGCGGGAGGTACAATGAGCAGTTCTTC
CSVEGSSGRYNEQFF
>18|-|TRBJ1-2|TRBV30|-
TGTGCCTGGAGAATCACATCAGGGGTAGTCGGCCCGGCCCATGGCTACACCTTC
CAWRITSGVVGPAHGYTF
>16|-|TRBJ2-7|TRBV4-2|TRBD2
TGTGCCAGCAGCCAAGATCGGGGGACTAGAAGCTACGAGCAGTACTTC
CASSQDRGTRSYEQYF
>15|-|TRBJ2-3|TRBV5-1|-
TGCGCCAGCAGCTTGGAGAGGGGGTTTACAGATACGCAGTATTTT
CASSLERGFTDTQYF
>15|-|TRBJ2-1|TRBV7-9|TRBD1
TGTGCCAGCAGCAATGGACAGGGGGTGGTCAATGAGCAGTTCTTC
CASSNGQGVVNEQFF
>16|-|TRBJ1-2|TRBV5-5|TRBD1
TGTGCCAGCAGCTTGAGATGGGGGACAGCTAACTATGGCTACACCTTC
CASSLRWGTANYGYTF
>14|-|TRBJ1-5|TRBV19|-
TGTGCCAGTAGTACGGCAGGGAGGGGGCAGCCCCAGCATTTT
CASSTAGRGQPQHF
>16|-|TRBJ2-7|TRBV5-1|TRBD1
TGCGCCAGCAGCTTGAGCTCGGGACAGGGGAACTACGAGCAGTACTTC
CASSLSSGQGNYEQYF
>14|few|TRBJ2-2|TRBV4-2|-
TGTGCCAGCAGCCCTTGGGGCGGCACCGGGGAGCTGTTTTTT
CASSPWGGTGELFF
>12|-|TRBJ2-7|TRBV2|-
TGTGCCAGCAGTGAACCGGGGCGGGGTGAATACTTC
CASSEPGRGEYF
>14|-|TRBJ2-5|TRBV19|-
TGTGCCAGTAGTACCGGACAGATCCAAGAGACCCAGTACTTC
CASSTGQIQETQYF
>15|-|TRBJ2-5|TRBV5-1|-
TGCGCCAGCAGCTCCTTCCGGGACTCCACGGAGACCCAGTACTTC
CASSSFRDSTETQYF
>13|-|TRBJ1-4|TRBV2|-
TGTGCCAGCACCGCAGGCCTTAATGAAAAACTGTTTTTT
CASTAGLNEKLFF
>16|-|TRBJ2-3|TRBV28|TRBD2
TGTGCCAGCGCTGGGGTAGCGGGAGGGATAGGGGATACGCAGTATTTT
CASAGVAGGIGDTQYF
>15|-|TRBJ2-2|TRBV5-1|TRBD1
TGCGCCAGCAGCCCCGGACAGGGGAGAGCCGGGGAGCTGTTTTTT
CASSPGQGRAGELFF
>13|once|TRBJ1-1|TRBV9|-
TGTGCCAGCAGCGCCCGGACCAGCGGGAAAGTTTTCTTT
CASSARTSGKVFF
>20|-|TRBJ1-5|TRBV5-8|-
TGTGCCAGCAGTCCTAGGGACGCGCCGGGAGGACCCTATAGCAATCAGCCCCAGCATTTT
CASSPRDAPGGPYSNQPQHF
>12|-|TRBJ2-7|TRBV20-1|-
TGCAGTGCTAGTGAAGGGGGCTACGAGCAGTACTTC
CSASEGGYEQYF
>14|-|TRBJ1-1|TRBV9|-
TGTGCCAGCAGCGTAGGGGGGCGCGGCACTGAAGCTTTCTTT
CASSVGGRGTEAFF
>13|-|TRBJ1-5|TRBV29-1|TRBD1
TGCAGCGTTGGACAGGGCCTCAATCAGCCCCAGCATTTT
CSVGQGLNQPQHF
>13|-|TRBJ2-2|TRBV2|-
TGTGCCAGCAGTAGGAGCAGCACCGGGGAGCTGTTTTTT
CASSRSSTGELFF
>17|few|TRBJ1-1|TRBV10-3|TRBD1
TGTGCCATCAGTGAGTCTATCCAGGGGGGCAAGGGCACTGAAGCTTTCTTT
CAISESIQGGKGTEAFF
>15|-|TRBJ2-1|TRBV3-1/TRBV3-2|TRBD1
TGTGCCAGCAGCCTATCCGGGACAGGCTCCGGCGGTCAGTTCTTC
CASSLSGTGSGGQFF
>16|-|TRBJ1-1|TRBV5-1|TRBD1
TGCGCCAGCAGCTTGGAGTCGACAGGGGGATACGTTGAAGCTTTCTTT
CASSLESTGGYVEAFF
>19|-|TRBJ2-2|TRBV4-2|TRBD2
TGTGCCAGCAGCCAAGTGGGGGGCCACGGACTAGCGGGAGCCGGGGAGCTGTTTTTT
CASSQVGGHGLAGAGELFF
>15|-|TRBJ1-4|TRBV9|-
TGTGCCAGCAGCGTCCAGCCTGGACTTAATGAAAAACTGTTTTTT
CASSVQPGLNEKLFF
>13|-|TRBJ2-1|TRBV19|-
TGTGCCAGTAGTATCTTTGTTGACAATGAGCAGTTCTTC
CASSIFVDNEQFF
>15|-|TRBJ1-2|TRBV5-4|-
TGTGCCAGCAGCTTGGATACTCGGGTCGCCTATGGCTACACCTTC
CASSLDTRVAYGYTF
>14|-|TRBJ2-5|TRBV5-1|TRBD1
TGCGCCAGCAGCCCGGGACAGCTTCAAGAGACCCAGTACTTC
CASSPGQLQETQYF